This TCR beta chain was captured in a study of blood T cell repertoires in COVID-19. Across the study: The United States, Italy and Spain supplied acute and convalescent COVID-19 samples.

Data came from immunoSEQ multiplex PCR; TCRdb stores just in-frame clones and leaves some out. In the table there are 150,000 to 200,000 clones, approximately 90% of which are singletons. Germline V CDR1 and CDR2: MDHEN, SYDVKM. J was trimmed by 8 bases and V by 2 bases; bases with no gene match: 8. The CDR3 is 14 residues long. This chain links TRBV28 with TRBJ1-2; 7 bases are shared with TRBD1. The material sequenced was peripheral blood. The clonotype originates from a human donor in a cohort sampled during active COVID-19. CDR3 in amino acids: CASSLPSLQGGYTF. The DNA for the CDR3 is TGTGCCAGCAGTTTACCGTCACTACAGGGGGGCTACACCTTC.